Described below is a single TCR beta chain sequence and its context. What it binds is unknown. Treatment: 15 to 20 received Ad26.COV2.S at low or high dose, single or two shots; 5 received placebo; per-sample allocation not given. Day 63 following the first vaccine or placebo injection was when the samples were taken. Expression of Wuhan-strain SARS-CoV-2 spike came from the Ad26 vector that formed the vaccine. Measured with immunoSEQ multiplex PCR; TCRdb has only the in-frame clones, and not every one. The sample shows roughly 700,000 clones, 89% of them seen only once. The entry originates in a study of Ad26.COV2.S vaccination and SARS-CoV-2 variants. Across the study: In the study, Ad26.COV2.S was injected intramuscularly once, or twice 56 days apart.

The CDR3 contains 15 residues. Germline lookup yields CDR1 SGHVS and CDR2 FNYEAQ. The V and J ends lost 2 bases and 10 bases, in that order; junction bases with no gene match: 11. Overall study findings and caveats: Spike-specific TCR breadth ran higher among vaccine recipients than placebo recipients.

This sequence joins TRBV7-6 and TRBJ2-5; 9 nucleotides align to TRBD2. Sample: peripheral blood, taken in a trial of Ad26.COV2.S vaccine versus placebo. The receptor's source is a person between 18 and 65 years old who received the Ad26.COV2.S COVID-19 vaccine or a placebo. In DNA form, the CDR3 reads TGTGCCAGCAGCTTAAGGTCTAGCGGGATCCCAGACCAGTACTTC. Its protein is CASSLRSSGIPDQYF.